Reported below is one T cell receptor (beta chain). What it binds is not known. This sample is part of a study of cytomegalovirus exposure and HLA in healthy donors. Study-level findings and limits: HLA restriction was apparent for most CMV-associated TCR beta chains in a later analysis. In vitro data verified a few CMV-associated chains as specific for CMV antigens.

CDR1 and CDR2 (germline): SGHRS, YFSETQ. CDR3 length equals 18 residues. Unmatched junction bases numbered 7, after V lost 2 bases and J lost 0 bases. Use of 60 Vbeta and 13 Jbeta primers characterized the PCR. Assay used: immunoSEQ multiplex PCR; TCRdb lists only in-frame clones, some missing. This table holds tens of thousands of clones. Sequenced sample: PBMCs. The V and J genes are TRBV5-1 and TRBJ2-2; TRBD2 matches at 10 bases. The clonotype comes from a female donor in good health and CMV-seropositive. Written as DNA, the CDR3 is TGCGCCAGCAGCTTCCGGCTAGCGGGAGCGTCGAACACCGGGGAGCTGTTTTTT. The encoded protein is CASSFRLAGASNTGELFF.